This T cell receptor (beta chain) was sequenced in a study of blood T cell repertoires in COVID-19. Overall study: Whether acute or convalescent, the COVID-19 samples came from the United States, Italy and Spain.

TCRdb keeps only in-frame clones here, not all; method: immunoSEQ multiplex PCR. The profile shows about 91,000 clones, 80% to 90% of them singletons. This CDR3 comprises 15 residues. Germline V gene sequence: CDR1 LNHDA, CDR2 SQIVND (reference sequence). Trimming removed 2 bases at V and 3 bases at J, with 11 bases between. Sequences were obtained from peripheral blood. The sequence came from a woman in her sixties or seventies with acute or convalescent COVID-19. This chain joins TRBV19 and TRBJ1-5, with unresolved D. The CDR3 here is CASSIPAGYNQPQHF. The CDR3 coding sequence is TGTGCCAGTAGTATACCGGCAGGTTACAATCAGCCCCAGCATTTT.